A selection of T cell receptor beta chains follows, all from one sample in a study of cytomegalovirus exposure and HLA in healthy donors. Sequenced by immunoSEQ multiplex PCR; TCRdb stores in-frame clones only, minus some. Of 130,000 or so clones listed, approximately 78% are singletons. The specimen was PBMCs. The receptors shown here come from a woman between 45 and 65 years old in good health and CMV-seropositive. Both conserved end residues are trimmed from each CDR3. Not every row has a clone size; where given, it reads once, few, many or a size class.

V | size | CDR3
TRBV30 | NA | AWSVLTAEQY
TRBV27 | NA | ASSFSGVRPDTQY
TRBV6-5 | NA | ASSIRDSGKLF
TRBV23-1 | NA | ASSQFKGQVYEQY
TRBV21-1 | NA | AIPQGAKDGYT
TRBV7-9 | NA | ASSLALAGYNEQF
TRBV5-4 | NA | ASGLEPRDEQY
TRBV5-1 | few | ASMQTSSNEQY
TRBV5-8 | NA | ASSPEGQSSYNSPLH
TRBV15 | few | ATSRDGGGYNEQF
TRBV11-2 | NA | ASSLRLAEEQF
TRBV5-1 | NA | ASSLAGTSGSGRENTQY
TRBV5-1 | NA | ASSPGLAGGYNEQF
TRBV19 | NA | ASSMRDRGTEAF